This T cell receptor (beta chain) originates from a study of shared clonotypes between healthy human individuals. In regard to this clone: Its matching antigen is unknown.

How the authors handled the data: ImmunoSEQ supplied junction-only sequences lacking quality scores, so filtering was different. The assay was immunoSEQ multiplex PCR, and TCRdb's table has in-frame clones only and misses some. Clonal size and the V and J genes are those of that table, whereas D and trimming came from the DNA. The sample yields 700,000 or so clones, around 72% seen once. Study observations and caveats: In this cohort, only blood was sampled, and tissue repertoires likely differ. The rarefaction results pointed to incomplete sorted-subset sequencing despite large depth.

Trimming took 4 bases from V and 5 from J; bases not matched to a gene: 7. Germline CDR1 and CDR2: SGHRS and YFSETQ. CDR3 length: 15 amino acids. Every contributor of samples was a Caucasian grown-up residing in Nashville, Tennessee. The source is a woman under 40 in good health. The V and J genes are TRBV5-1 and TRBJ2-5, with 11 bases that match TRBD1. The specimen was memory CD4+ T cells sorted from blood. The subset was: CD45RA-negative fraction. In nucleotides, the CDR3 is TGCGCCAGCAGCGACCCGGGACAGGGGGGCGAGACCCAGTACTTC. This gives the protein CASSDPGQGGETQYF.